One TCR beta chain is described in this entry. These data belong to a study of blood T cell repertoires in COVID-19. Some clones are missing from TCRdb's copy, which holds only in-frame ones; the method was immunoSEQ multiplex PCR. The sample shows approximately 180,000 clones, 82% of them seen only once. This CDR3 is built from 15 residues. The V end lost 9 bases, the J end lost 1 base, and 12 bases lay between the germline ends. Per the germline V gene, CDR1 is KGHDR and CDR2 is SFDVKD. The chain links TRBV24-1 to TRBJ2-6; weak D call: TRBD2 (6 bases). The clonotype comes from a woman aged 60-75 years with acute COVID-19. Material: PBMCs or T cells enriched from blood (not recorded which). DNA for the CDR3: TGTGCCACCTCGGATGGGGGGTCTGGGGCCAACGTCCTGACTTTC. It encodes CATSDGGSGANVLTF.